Below are 5 T cell receptor beta chains sequenced from a single sample in a study of technical replicates of blood from a few donors. The assay was immunoSEQ multiplex PCR, and TCRdb's table has in-frame clones only and misses some. The table includes 95,000 to 100,000 clones, 95% detected once. The source material was T cells isolated from PBMCs. All receptors derive from a human donor in good health.

As for this clone: The sample carries other DNA sequences with the same CDR3. The rearrangement joins TRBV20-1 to TRBJ2-7; no definite D call. Trimming took 6 bases from V and 1 from J, leaving 7 bases between them. CDR3 length equals 11 residues. Germline assignment: CDR1 DFQATT and CDR2 SNEGSKA (reference sequence). CDR3 region: CSARRSYEQYF. CDR3 nucleotides: TGCAGTGCAAGACGGTCCTACGAGCAGTACTTC.

The chain carries TRBV18 and TRBJ2-1, with D perhaps matching TRBD2 (5 bases). Per the germline V gene, CDR1 is KGHSH and CDR2 is LQKENI. The CDR3 has 14 amino acids. The V end was cut by 3 bases, the J end by 7 bases, with 13 bases between. The DNA for the CDR3 is TGTGCCAGCTCACCGTTAACTAGTTCAAATGAGCAGTTCTTC. The encoded protein is CASSPLTSSNEQFF.

This clone came up once. The chain uses TRBV25-1 and TRBJ2-7, with no clear D. Per germline, CDR1 MGHDK and CDR2 SYGVNS. Trimming removed 1 base from V and 2 bases from J, with 9 bases in between. This CDR3 has 14 amino acids. The CDR3 loop is CASSELGSTYEQYF. The DNA for the CDR3 is TGTGCCAGCAGTGAATTGGGCAGTACCTACGAGCAGTACTTC.

The chain is built from TRBV4-2 and TRBJ1-1, with a tentative D call TRBD1 (6 bases). Trimming shortened V by 5 bases and J by 1 base, and 14 bases separated the two germline ends. CDR1 LGHNA and CDR2 YNFKEQ come from the germline V gene. There are 15 residues in the CDR3. The CDR3 reads CASSVPGHTNTEAFF. CDR3 nucleotides: TGTGCCAGCAGCGTGCCGGGACATACGAACACTGAAGCTTTCTTT.

This chain links TRBV7-8 with TRBJ2-7; 8 bases fit TRBD2. The CDR3 is 19 amino acids. The V and J ends lost 3 bases and 0 bases, in that order; junction bases with no gene match: 16. Germline CDR1 is SGHVS and CDR2 is FQNEAQ. CDR3 sequence reads: CASSFSIAWREASSYEQYF. CDR3 sequence (DNA): TGTGCCAGCAGCTTCTCCATAGCTTGGCGGGAGGCCAGCTCCTACGAGCAGTACTTC.